This TCR beta chain is drawn from a study of blood T cell repertoires in COVID-19. On the study more broadly: Sites across the United States, Italy and Spain contributed samples from acute and convalescent COVID-19.

Germline loops: CDR1 LNHDA, CDR2 SQIVND (reference sequence). This CDR3 is 15 amino acids long. Losses at the gene ends were 5 bases for V and 0 bases for J; bases not matched to a gene: 6. Generated by immunoSEQ multiplex PCR, the TCRdb table keeps only in-frame clones and is missing some. The sample has roughly 69,000 clones, about four fifths seen once. The TCR comes from a human donor in a cohort sampled during active COVID-19. V usage is TRBV19 and J usage is TRBJ1-1; the match to TRBD1 covers 7 bases. Sequenced: peripheral blood. This CDR3 reads CASSRGDSMNTEAFF. The CDR3 region has the DNA TGTGCCAGTAGTCGAGGGGACAGTATGAACACTGAAGCTTTCTTT.